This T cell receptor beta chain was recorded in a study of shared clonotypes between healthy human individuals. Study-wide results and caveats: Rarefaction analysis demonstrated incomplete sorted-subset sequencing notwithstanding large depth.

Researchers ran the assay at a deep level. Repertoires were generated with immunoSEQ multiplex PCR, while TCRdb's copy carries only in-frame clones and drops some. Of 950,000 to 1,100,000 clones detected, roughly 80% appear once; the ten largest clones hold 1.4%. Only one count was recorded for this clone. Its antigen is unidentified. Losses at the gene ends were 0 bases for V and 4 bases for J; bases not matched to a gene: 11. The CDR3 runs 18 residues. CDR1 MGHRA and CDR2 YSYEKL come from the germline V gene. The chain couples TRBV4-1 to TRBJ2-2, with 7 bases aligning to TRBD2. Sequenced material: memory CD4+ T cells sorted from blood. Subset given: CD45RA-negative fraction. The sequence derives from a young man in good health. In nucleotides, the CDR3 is TGCGCCAGCAGCCAAGATAATTGGGGAGGGCCGGGCACCGGGGAGCTGTTTTTT. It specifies CASSQDNWGGPGTGELFF.